One T cell receptor beta chain is described in this entry. Profiling relied on immunoSEQ multiplex PCR, and the TCRdb table lists in-frame clones only, not all of them. The repertoire consists of 2 million to 2.5 million clones, with 95% occurring once and the leading ten covering under 0.15%. Investigators divided CD4+ cells into CD45RA+ naive and CD45RA-negative memory subsets. V was clipped by 6 bases and J by 4 bases; unmatched bases: 4. Germline lookup yields CDR1 MNHNY and CDR2 SVGAGI (reference sequence). This CDR3 has 13 residues. The data are from a study of shared clonotypes between healthy human individuals. Across the study: Three plates each covered CD4 naive and memory; CD8 naive two, CD8 memory one.

The sequence was obtained from a man aged 18 to 30 in good health. The sequencing input was naive CD4+ T cells sorted from blood. Specified subset: CD45RA+ positively selected. The chain recombines TRBV6-6 with TRBJ2-7; 9 bases map to TRBD1. CDR3 in DNA: TGTGCCAGCAGCCAGGGACAGGGTTACGAGCAGTACTTC. Its protein is CASSQGQGYEQYF.